The T cell receptor beta chain described here comes from a study of T-cell memory formation after mild COVID-19. Study-wide results and limits: Clones contracting over day 15 to 85 were CD4/CD8 balanced, with later expanders leaning CD4+. Mainly CM and EM harbored the contracting CD4+ clones; mainly EMRA harbored the CD8+ ones.

A note on this clonotype: Its antigen is unidentified.

With constant-segment primers, 5'RACE yielded cDNA libraries of TCR alpha and TCR beta that carried sample barcodes and UMIs. Each CDR3 protein gets one entry after TCRdb re-called the 5' RACE reads with MiXCR. The repertoire holds 450,000 to 650,000 distinct CDR3 sequences, with roughly a fifth as singletons. The sequence was collected from an adult woman who had mild COVID-19 (a few samples of this study predate the infection). Cell type and time point are not known. Sequencing was carried out using PBMCs or a T cell subset sorted from them (not recorded which).

CDR3 loop: CSATSPGLAVTYEQYF. CDR3 coding DNA: TGCAGTGCTACTTCGCCCGGACTAGCGGTAACCTACGAGCAGTACTTC. V usage is TRBV20-1 and J usage is TRBJ2-7, with TRBD2 matching 10 bases. Germline CDR1 is DFQATT and CDR2 is SNEGSKA (reference sequence). The CDR3 runs 16 residues. V lost 4 bases to trimming and J lost 2 bases; unmatched junction nucleotides: 11.